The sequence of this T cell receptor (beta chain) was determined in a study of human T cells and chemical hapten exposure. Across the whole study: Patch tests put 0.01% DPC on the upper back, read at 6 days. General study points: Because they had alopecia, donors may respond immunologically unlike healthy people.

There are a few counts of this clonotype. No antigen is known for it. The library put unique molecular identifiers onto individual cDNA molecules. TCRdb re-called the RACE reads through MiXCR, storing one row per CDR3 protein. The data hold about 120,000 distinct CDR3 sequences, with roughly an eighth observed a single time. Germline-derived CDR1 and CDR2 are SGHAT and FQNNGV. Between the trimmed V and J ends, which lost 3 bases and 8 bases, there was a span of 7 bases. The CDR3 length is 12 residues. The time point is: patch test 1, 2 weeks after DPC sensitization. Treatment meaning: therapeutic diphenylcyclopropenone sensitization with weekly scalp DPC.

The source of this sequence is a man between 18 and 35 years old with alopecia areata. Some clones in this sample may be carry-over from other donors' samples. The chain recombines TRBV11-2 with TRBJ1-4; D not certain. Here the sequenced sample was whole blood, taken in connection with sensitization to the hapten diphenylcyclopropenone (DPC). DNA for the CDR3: TGTGCCAGCAGCTTCGCGGGGGAAAAACTGTTTTTT. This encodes CASSFAGEKLFF.